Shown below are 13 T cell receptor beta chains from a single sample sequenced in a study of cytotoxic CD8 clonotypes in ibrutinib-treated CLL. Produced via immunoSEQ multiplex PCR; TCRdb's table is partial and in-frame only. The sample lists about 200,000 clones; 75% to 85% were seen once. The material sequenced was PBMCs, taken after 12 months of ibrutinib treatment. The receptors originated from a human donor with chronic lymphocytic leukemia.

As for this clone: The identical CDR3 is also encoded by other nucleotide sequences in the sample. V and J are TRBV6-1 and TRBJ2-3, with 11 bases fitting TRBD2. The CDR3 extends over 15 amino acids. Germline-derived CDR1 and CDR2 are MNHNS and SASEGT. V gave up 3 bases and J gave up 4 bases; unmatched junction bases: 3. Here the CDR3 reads CASSDLAGGPDTQYF. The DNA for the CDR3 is TGTGCCAGCAGTGATCTAGCGGGGGGTCCAGATACGCAGTATTTT.

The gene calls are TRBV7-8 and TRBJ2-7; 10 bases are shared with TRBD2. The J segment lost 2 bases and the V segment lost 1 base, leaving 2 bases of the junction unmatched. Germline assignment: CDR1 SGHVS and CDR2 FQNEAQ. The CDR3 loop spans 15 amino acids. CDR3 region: CASSLVLAGPYEQYF. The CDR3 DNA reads TGTGCCAGCAGCTTAGTACTAGCGGGGCCCTACGAGCAGTACTTC.

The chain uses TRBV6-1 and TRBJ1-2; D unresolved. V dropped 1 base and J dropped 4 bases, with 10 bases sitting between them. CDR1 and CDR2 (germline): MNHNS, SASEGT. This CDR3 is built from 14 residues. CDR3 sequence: CASSEEAGSYGYTF. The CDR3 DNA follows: TGTGCCAGCAGTGAAGAGGCAGGTTCCTATGGCTACACCTTC.

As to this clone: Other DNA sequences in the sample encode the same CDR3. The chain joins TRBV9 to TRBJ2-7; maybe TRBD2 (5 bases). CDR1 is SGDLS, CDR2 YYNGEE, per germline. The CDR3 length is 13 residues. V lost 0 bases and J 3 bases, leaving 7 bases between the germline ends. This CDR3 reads CASSVGEGYEQYF. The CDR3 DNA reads TGTGCCAGCAGCGTAGGAGAGGGCTACGAGCAGTACTTC. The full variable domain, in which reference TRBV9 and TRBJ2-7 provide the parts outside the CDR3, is DSGVTQTPKHLITATGQRVTLRCSPRSGDLSVYWYQQSLDQGLQFLIQYYNGEERAKGNILERFSAQQFPDLHSELNLSSLELGDSALYFCASSVGEGYEQYFGPGTRLTVT.

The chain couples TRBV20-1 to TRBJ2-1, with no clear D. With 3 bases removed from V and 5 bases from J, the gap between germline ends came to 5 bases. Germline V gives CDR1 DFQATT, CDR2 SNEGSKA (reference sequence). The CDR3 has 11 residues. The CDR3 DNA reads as TGCAGTGCTAGTTATGACAATGAGCAGTTCTTC. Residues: CSASYDNEQFF.

The CDR3 DNA sequence: TGTGCCAGCAGTTGGAGGGGCGGAGAAGGAGCTTTCTTT. Its protein product is CASSWRGGEGAFF. The chain has TRBV6-5 and TRBJ1-1; D possibly corresponds to TRBD1 (5 bases). Germline assignment: CDR1 MNHEY and CDR2 SVGAGI. The V end was cut by 4 bases, the J end by 10 bases, with 16 bases between. CDR3 length: 13 residues.

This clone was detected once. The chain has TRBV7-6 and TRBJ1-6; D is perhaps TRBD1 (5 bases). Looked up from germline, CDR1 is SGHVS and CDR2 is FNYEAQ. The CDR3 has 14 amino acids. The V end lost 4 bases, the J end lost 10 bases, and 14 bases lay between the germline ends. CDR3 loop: CASSYRQRESPLHF. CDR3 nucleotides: TGTGCCAGCAGCTACCGACAGAGAGAGTCACCCCTCCACTTT.

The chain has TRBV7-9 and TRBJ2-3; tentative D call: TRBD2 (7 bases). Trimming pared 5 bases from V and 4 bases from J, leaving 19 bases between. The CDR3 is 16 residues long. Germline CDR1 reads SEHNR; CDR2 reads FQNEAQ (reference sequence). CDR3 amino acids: CASSPEGGNPPDTQYF. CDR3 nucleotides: TGTGCCAGCAGCCCAGAGGGGGGGAACCCGCCAGATACGCAGTATTTT.

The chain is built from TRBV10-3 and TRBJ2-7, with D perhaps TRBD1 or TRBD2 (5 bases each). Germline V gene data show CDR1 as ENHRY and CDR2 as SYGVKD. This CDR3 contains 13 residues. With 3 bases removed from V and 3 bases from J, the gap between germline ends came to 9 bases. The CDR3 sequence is CAISERDDYEQYF. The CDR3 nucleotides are TGTGCCATCAGTGAAAGGGACGACTACGAGCAGTACTTC.

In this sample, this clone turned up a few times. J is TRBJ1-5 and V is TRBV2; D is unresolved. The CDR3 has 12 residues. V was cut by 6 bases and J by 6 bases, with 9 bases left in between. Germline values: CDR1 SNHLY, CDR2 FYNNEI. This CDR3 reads CASSRRGQPQHF. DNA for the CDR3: TGTGCCAGCAGCCGTCGGGGTCAGCCCCAGCATTTT.

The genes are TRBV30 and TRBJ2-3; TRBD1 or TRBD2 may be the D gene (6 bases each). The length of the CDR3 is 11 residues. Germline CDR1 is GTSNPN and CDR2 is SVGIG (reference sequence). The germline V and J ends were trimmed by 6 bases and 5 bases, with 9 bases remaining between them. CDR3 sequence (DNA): TGTGCCTGCGGAGGGGGAGATACGCAGTATTTT. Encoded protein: CACGGGDTQYF.

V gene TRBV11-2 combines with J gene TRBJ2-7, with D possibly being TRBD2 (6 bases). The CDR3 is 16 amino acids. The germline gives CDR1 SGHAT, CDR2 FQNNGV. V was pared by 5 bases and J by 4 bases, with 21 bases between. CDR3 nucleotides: TGTGCCAGCAGCCTAACCCCGGCCGGGGGAATTTACGAGCAGTACTTC. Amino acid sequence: CASSLTPAGGIYEQYF.

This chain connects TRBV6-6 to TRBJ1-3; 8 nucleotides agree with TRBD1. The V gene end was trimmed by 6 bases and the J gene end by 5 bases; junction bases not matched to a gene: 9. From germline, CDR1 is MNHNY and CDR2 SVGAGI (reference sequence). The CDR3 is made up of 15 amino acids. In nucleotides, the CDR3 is TGTGCCAGCAGCCACACGACAGGGGTTAGAAACACCATATATTTT. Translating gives CASSHTTGVRNTIYF.